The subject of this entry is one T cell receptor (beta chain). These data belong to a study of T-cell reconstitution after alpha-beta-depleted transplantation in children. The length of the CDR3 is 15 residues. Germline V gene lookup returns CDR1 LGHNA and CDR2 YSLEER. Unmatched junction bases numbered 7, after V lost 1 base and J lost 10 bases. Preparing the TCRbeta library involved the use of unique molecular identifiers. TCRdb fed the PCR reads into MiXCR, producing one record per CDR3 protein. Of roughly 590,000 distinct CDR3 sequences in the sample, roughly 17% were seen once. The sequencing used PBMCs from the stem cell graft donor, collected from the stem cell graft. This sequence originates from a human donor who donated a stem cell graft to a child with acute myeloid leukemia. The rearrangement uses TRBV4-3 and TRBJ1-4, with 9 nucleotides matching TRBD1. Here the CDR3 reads CASSQGTGVPGKLFF. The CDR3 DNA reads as TGCGCCAGCAGCCAAGGGACAGGGGTGCCTGGAAAACTGTTTTTT.